These 5 T cell receptor beta chains share one sample of origin, sequenced in a study of blood T cell repertoires in COVID-19. Some clones are missing from TCRdb's copy, which holds only in-frame ones; the method was immunoSEQ multiplex PCR. The repertoire holds tens of thousands of clones, with roughly 84% as singletons. Sequenced sample: peripheral blood. The source is a woman aged 60-75 years with acute or convalescent COVID-19.

V is TRBV5-5 and J is TRBJ1-6; D might be TRBD1 (6 bases). Germline-derived CDR1 and CDR2 are SGHKS and YYEKEE (reference sequence). V was clipped by 0 bases and J by 6 bases, with 22 bases between them. The CDR3 consists of 19 residues. CDR3 sequence (DNA): TGTGCCAGCAGCTTGGTGGGGGCTGGGGTCTCCTTTCGTAATTCACCCCTCCACTTT. Translation gives CASSLVGAGVSFRNSPLHF.

The chain joins TRBV4-1 to TRBJ1-2; D call uncertain. The CDR3 is 14 amino acids. Trimming took 1 base from V and 2 from J, leaving 8 bases between them. Germline V gene lookup returns CDR1 MGHRA and CDR2 YSYEKL. CDR3 sequence: CASSQGSGNYGYTF. The CDR3 DNA follows: TGCGCCAGCAGCCAAGGGAGCGGCAACTATGGCTACACCTTC.

The CDR3 sequence: CASSLVAGGGLYF. The CDR3 DNA sequence: TGTGCCAGCAGCTTAGTCGCGGGCGGGGGGCTGTATTTT. The chain has TRBV7-2 and TRBJ2-3, with TRBD2 matching 8 bases. The V and J ends lost 1 base and 14 bases, in that order; junction bases with no gene match: 8. Germline V lookup: CDR1 SGHTA, CDR2 FQGNSA. This CDR3 has 13 amino acids.

This clone showed up just once. This chain links TRBV6-5 with TRBJ2-7; D call uncertain. CDR3 length: 14 amino acids. Between the trimmed V and J ends, which lost 2 bases and 0 bases, there was a span of 8 bases. CDR1 and CDR2 from the germline V gene are MNHEY and SVGAGI. CDR3 in amino acids: CASSYDISSYEQYF. CDR3 DNA sequence: TGTGCCAGCAGTTACGACATTAGCTCCTACGAGCAGTACTTC.

The V call is TRBV29-1, the J call TRBJ2-7; TRBD1 aligns across 11 bases. Germline-derived CDR1 and CDR2 are SQVTM and ANQGSEA. This CDR3 is 14 amino acids long. V was clipped by 7 bases and J by 4 bases; unmatched bases: 9. The CDR3 DNA sequence: TGCAGCGCGCGAACCGGGACAGGGGGATACGAGCAGTACTTC. Its protein is CSARTGTGGYEQYF.